The rows below give T cell receptor beta chains drawn from one sample of a study of a mutant IDH1 vaccine in newly diagnosed glioma. The data were produced by immunoSEQ multiplex PCR, yet TCRdb's version contains in-frame clones alone and is incomplete. The sample holds some 130,000 clones; roughly 77% are singletons and the top ten take approximately 5%. These TCRs' antigens remain unknown. This specimen consisted of PBMCs, obtained from a glioma patient whose treatment included an IDH1 peptide vaccine. These receptors all stem from a man aged 40-50 years with glioma. The CDR3 runs from the conserved cysteine through the conserved F or W. The order of the fields is V gene, D gene, CDR3 protein. D genes are given only for firm matches.

V: TRBV6-5; D: .; CDR3: CASSPKEGEQFF
V: TRBV19; D: .; CDR3: CASSIPGGSEKLFF
V: TRBV5-1; D: .; CDR3: CASSLDGRPNTEAFF
V: TRBV6-4; D: .; CDR3: CASRLTDYGEQFF
V: TRBV7-9; D: .; CDR3: CASSLAPPGELFF
V: TRBV4-3; D: .; CDR3: CASSQDGRLSEQFF
V: TRBV19; D: .; CDR3: CASSISNLRTYTQYF
V: TRBV5-1; D: .; CDR3: CASSSPRQGNTEAFF
V: TRBV5-5; D: TRBD2; CDR3: CASSLESGGRRGETQYF
V: TRBV19; D: .; CDR3: CASRSPGPHSYNEQFF
V: TRBV14; D: .; CDR3: CASSQDFRRSYEQYF
V: TRBV6-1; D: .; CDR3: CASSERAGATDTQYF
V: TRBV4-1; D: .; CDR3: CASSQVWDLNQPQHF
V: TRBV27; D: TRBD1; CDR3: CASPPWGQGRNEQFF
V: TRBV28; D: .; CDR3: CASRTPGIQHEQYF
V: TRBV28; D: .; CDR3: CASNPLAFYNEQFF
V: TRBV6-1; D: .; CDR3: CASSGTAGDNQPQHF
V: TRBV5-5; D: .; CDR3: CASSSGSEYEQYF